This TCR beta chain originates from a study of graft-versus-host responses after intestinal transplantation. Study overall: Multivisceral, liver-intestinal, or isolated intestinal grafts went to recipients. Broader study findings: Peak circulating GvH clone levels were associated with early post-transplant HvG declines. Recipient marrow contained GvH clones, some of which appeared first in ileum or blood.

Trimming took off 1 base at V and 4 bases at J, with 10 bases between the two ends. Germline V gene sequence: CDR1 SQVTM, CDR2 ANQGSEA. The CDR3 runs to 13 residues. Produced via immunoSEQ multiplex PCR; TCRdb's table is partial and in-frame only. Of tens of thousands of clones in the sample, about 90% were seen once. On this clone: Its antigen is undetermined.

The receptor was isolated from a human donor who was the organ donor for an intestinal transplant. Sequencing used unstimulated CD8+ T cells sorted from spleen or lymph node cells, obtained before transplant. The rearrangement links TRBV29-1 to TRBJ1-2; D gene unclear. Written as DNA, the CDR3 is TGCAGCGTTGAAGCCTCAGATACCTATGGCTACACCTTC. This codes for CSVEASDTYGYTF.